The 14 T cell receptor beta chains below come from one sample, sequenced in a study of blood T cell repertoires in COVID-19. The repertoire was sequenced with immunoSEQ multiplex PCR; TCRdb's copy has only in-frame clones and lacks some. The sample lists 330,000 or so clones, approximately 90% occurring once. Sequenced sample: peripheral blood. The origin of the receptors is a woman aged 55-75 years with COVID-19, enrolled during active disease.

CDR3 protein: CASSLGTSGETQYF. CDR3 bases: TGTGCCAGCAGCTTAGGGACTAGCGGAGAGACCCAGTACTTC. The J gene is TRBJ2-5, the V gene TRBV7-7, with 10 bases matching TRBD2. The CDR3 loop spans 14 amino acids. The J segment lost 4 bases and the V segment lost 1 base, leaving 0 bases of the junction unmatched. Germline V gene lookup returns CDR1 SSHAT and CDR2 FNYEAQ (reference sequence).

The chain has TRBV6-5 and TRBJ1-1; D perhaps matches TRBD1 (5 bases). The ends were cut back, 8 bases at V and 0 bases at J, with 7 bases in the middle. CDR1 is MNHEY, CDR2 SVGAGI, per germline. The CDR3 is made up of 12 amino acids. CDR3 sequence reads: CASRRVNTEAFF. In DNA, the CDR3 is TGTGCCAGCCGCAGGGTGAACACTGAAGCTTTCTTT.

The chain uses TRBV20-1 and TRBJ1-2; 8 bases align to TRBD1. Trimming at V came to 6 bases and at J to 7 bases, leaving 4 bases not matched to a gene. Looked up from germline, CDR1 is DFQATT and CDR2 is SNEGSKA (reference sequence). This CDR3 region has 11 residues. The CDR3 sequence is CSAADRAGYTF. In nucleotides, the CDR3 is TGCAGTGCGGCGGACAGGGCTGGCTACACCTTC.

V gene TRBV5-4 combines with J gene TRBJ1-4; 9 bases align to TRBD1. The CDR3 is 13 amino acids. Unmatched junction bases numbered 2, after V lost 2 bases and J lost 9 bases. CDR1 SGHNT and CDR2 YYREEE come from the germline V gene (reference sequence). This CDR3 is CASSLGTGKKLFF. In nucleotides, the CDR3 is TGTGCCAGCAGCTTAGGGACAGGGAAAAAACTGTTTTTT.

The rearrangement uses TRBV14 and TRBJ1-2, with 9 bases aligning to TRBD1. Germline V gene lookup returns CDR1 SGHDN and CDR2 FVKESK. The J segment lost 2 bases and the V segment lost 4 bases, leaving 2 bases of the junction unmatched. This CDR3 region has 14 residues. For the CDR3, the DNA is TGTGCCAGCAGCCGCGGACAGGGGAACTATGGCTACACCTTC. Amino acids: CASSRGQGNYGYTF. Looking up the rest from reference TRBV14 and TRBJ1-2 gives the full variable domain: EAGVTQFPSHSVIEKGQTVTLRCDPISGHDNLYWYRRVMGKEIKFLLHFVKESKQDESGMPNNRFLAERTGGTYSTLKVQPAELEDSGVYFCASSRGQGNYGYTFGSGTRLTVV.

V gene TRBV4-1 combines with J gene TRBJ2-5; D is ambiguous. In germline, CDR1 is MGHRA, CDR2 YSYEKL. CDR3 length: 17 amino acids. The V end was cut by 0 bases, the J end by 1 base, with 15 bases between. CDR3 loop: CASSQDRSSSFQETQYF. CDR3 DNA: TGCGCCAGCAGCCAAGATAGGAGCTCGTCATTCCAAGAGACCCAGTACTTC.

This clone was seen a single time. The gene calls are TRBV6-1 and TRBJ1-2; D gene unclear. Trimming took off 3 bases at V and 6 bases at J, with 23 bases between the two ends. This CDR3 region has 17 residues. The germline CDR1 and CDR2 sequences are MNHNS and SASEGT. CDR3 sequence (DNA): TGTGCCAGCAGTGACCGAATTTCTTGGTCCGGCGGGGATGGCTACACCTTC. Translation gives CASSDRISWSGGDGYTF.

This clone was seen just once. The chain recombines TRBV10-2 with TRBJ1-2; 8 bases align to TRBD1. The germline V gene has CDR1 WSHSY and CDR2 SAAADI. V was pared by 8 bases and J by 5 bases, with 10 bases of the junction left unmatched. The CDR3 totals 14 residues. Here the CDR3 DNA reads TGCGCCAGCTCCCCGGGGGACAGGAGATATGGCTACACCTTC. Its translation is CASSPGDRRYGYTF.

CDR3 region: CASSPGRLASEAFF. CDR3 nucleotide sequence: TGTGCCAGCAGTCCAGGTCGGTTGGCAAGTGAAGCTTTCTTT. This chain connects TRBV27 to TRBJ1-1; unclear D gene. The CDR3 spans 14 residues. The V gene lost 5 bases and the J gene lost 7 bases, with 17 bases spanning the gap. The germline V gene encodes CDR1 MNHEY and CDR2 SMNVEV (reference sequence).

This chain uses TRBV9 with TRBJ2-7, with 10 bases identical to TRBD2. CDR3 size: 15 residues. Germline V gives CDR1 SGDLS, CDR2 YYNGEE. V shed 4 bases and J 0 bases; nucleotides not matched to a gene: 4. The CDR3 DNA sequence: TGTGCCAGCAGCCGGTCTAGCGGGGGCTCCTACGAGCAGTACTTC. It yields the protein CASSRSSGGSYEQYF. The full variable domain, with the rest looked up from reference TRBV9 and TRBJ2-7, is DSGVTQTPKHLITATGQRVTLRCSPRSGDLSVYWYQQSLDQGLQFLIQYYNGEERAKGNILERFSAQQFPDLHSELNLSSLELGDSALYFCASSRSSGGSYEQYFGPGTRLTVT.

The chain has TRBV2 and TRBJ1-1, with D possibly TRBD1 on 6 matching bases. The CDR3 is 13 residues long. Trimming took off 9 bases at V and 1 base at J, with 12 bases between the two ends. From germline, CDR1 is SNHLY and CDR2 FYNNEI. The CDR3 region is CARAEGGNTEAFF. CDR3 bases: TGTGCCAGGGCGGAAGGGGGGAACACTGAAGCTTTCTTT.

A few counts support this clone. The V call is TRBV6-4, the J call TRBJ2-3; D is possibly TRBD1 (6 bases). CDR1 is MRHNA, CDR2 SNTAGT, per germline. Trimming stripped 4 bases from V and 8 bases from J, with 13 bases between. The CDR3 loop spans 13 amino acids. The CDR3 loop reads CASSVGAGATQYF. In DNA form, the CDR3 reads TGTGCCAGCAGTGTAGGGGCAGGGGCTACGCAGTATTTT.

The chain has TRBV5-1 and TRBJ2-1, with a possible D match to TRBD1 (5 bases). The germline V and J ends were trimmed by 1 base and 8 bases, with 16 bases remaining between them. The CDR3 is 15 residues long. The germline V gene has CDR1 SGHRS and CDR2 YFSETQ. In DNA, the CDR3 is TGCGCCAGCAGCTTGTTTCAGGGTTTTCGGGATGAGCAGTTCTTC. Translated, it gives CASSLFQGFRDEQFF.

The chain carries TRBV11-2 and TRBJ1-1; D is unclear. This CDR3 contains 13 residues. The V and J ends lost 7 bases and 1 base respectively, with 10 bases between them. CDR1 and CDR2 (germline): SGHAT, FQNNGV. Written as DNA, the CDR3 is TGTGCCAGCACCCTTACCGGGAACACTGAAGCTTTCTTT. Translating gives CASTLTGNTEAFF.